The rows below give T cell receptor beta chains drawn from one sample of a study of blood T cell repertoires in COVID-19. Assay: immunoSEQ multiplex PCR; the TCRdb copy retains only in-frame clones and omits some. The table has over 150,000 clones, roughly 80% seen once. Source material: peripheral blood. The receptors originated from an older woman with acute or convalescent COVID-19. CDR3s leave out the opening cysteine and the closing phenylalanine or tryptophan.

v_call: TRBV4-2
cdr3_length: 15
cdr3_aa: ASSQVWTSGGYNEQF

v_call: TRBV19
cdr3_length: 11
cdr3_aa: ASSPQAYGVQY

v_call: TRBV10-1
cdr3_length: 13
cdr3_aa: ASRPSGGAEDTQY

v_call: TRBV5-1
cdr3_length: 12
cdr3_aa: ASSSGVENEKLF

v_call: TRBV6-1
cdr3_length: 14
cdr3_aa: ASSEAGRTMNTEAF

v_call: TRBV5-1
cdr3_length: 13
cdr3_aa: ASSLVVGGFNEQF

v_call: TRBV5-1
cdr3_length: 12
cdr3_aa: ASSLMGPGTEAF

v_call: TRBV7-9
cdr3_length: 17
cdr3_aa: ASSSLSALGPGGYNEQF

v_call: TRBV10-1
cdr3_length: 12
cdr3_aa: ASQAGTDTGELF

v_call: TRBV7-3
cdr3_length: 11
cdr3_aa: ASSTTRGNGYT

v_call: TRBV19
cdr3_length: 14
cdr3_aa: ASSRRTGGNTGELF

v_call: TRBV10-1
cdr3_length: 12
cdr3_aa: ASSGEGGTDTQY

v_call: TRBV12-3/TRBV12-4
cdr3_length: 10
cdr3_aa: ASRVGGTEAF

v_call: TRBV25-1
cdr3_length: 11
cdr3_aa: ASSSRTGRKLF

v_call: TRBV18
cdr3_length: 15
cdr3_aa: ASSPQVPGGALGELF

v_call: TRBV5-6
cdr3_length: 13
cdr3_aa: ASSLLGTGGTEAF

v_call: TRBV2
cdr3_length: 14
cdr3_aa: ASRAPGLAVIGELF

v_call: TRBV11-2
cdr3_length: 12
cdr3_aa: ASSLSLSTDTQY

v_call: TRBV2
cdr3_length: 10
cdr3_aa: ASSVQGDGYT

v_call: TRBV18
cdr3_length: 13
cdr3_aa: ASSDKGHRGNTIY

v_call: TRBV27
cdr3_length: 11
cdr3_aa: ASMARGNTEAF

v_call: TRBV5-1
cdr3_length: 13
cdr3_aa: ASSLGRGKYYGYT

v_call: TRBV18
cdr3_length: 13
cdr3_aa: ASTARQTSGNTIY

v_call: TRBV10-1
cdr3_length: 14
cdr3_aa: ASSDTGRGYTDTQY

v_call: TRBV5-1
cdr3_length: 15
cdr3_aa: ASRSSDRGAYNSPLH

v_call: TRBV2
cdr3_length: 9
cdr3_aa: ASEKAVRVY

v_call: TRBV4-1
cdr3_length: 12
cdr3_aa: ASSLGTRNQPQH

v_call: TRBV29-1
cdr3_length: 10
cdr3_aa: SVDRTGYGYT

v_call: TRBV5-1
cdr3_length: 13
cdr3_aa: ASSGTQGPGNTIY